This T cell receptor (beta chain) was found in a study of human T cells and chemical hapten exposure. General study results and limits: TCRs whose frequency exceeded 1 in 1000 remained the same following DPC sensitization.

The length of the CDR3 is 17 residues. The V gene end was trimmed by 2 bases and the J gene end by 3 bases; junction bases not matched to a gene: 7. The germline V gene encodes CDR1 LNHDA and CDR2 SQIVND (reference sequence). Time point meaning: pre-sensitization, week 0. Treatment of the sample: therapeutic diphenylcyclopropenone sensitization with weekly scalp DPC. TCRdb itself ran the RACE reads through MiXCR, one entry per CDR3 protein. The sample consists of around 380,000 distinct CDR3 sequences, 5.5% of them appearing once. Concerning this clonotype: What it recognizes is unknown.

Material: whole blood, obtained in connection with sensitization to the hapten diphenylcyclopropenone (DPC). The chain uses TRBV19 and TRBJ2-2, with 9 bases that match TRBD1. The TCR was taken from a woman under 30 with alopecia areata. Some clones in this sample may be carry-over from other donors' samples. Here the CDR3 reads CASSIIPGQGYTGELFF. The CDR3, as DNA: TGTGCCAGTAGTATAATCCCGGGACAGGGCTACACCGGGGAGCTGTTTTTT.